This is a list of T cell receptor beta chains from one sample in a study of identical twins. Each CDR3 protein is one row after TCRdb ran MiXCR on the 5' RACE reads. Among some 1,700,000 distinct CDR3 sequences, about 30% were seen once, and the ten largest hold around 0.3%. Sequencing was done on a sample of cord blood. The receptors were gathered from a newborn girl in good health. The CDR3 runs from the conserved cysteine through the conserved F or W. The order of the fields is clone size, J gene, D gene, V gene, CDR3 protein, CDR3 DNA. A D gene is named only where the DNA matches it firmly. Clone sizes are given selectively: once, few, many, or a class where the clone is expanded.

>NA|TRBJ2-1|TRBD2|TRBV7-8
CASSRQRGVYNEQFF
TGTGCCAGCAGCCGCCAGCGGGGGGTATACAATGAGCAGTTCTTC
>many|TRBJ2-1|NA|TRBV24-1
CATSDPGRFSYNEQFF
TGTGCCACCAGTGACCCAGGGAGGTTCTCCTACAATGAGCAGTTCTTC
>NA|TRBJ2-3|NA|TRBV18
CASSPATASHTDTQYF
TGTGCCAGCTCACCAGCGACCGCCAGCCACACAGATACGCAGTATTTT
>few|TRBJ2-1|NA|TRBV7-8
CASSLRLVDNEQFF
TGTGCCAGCAGCTTAAGACTAGTGGACAATGAGCAGTTCTTC
>NA|TRBJ2-1|TRBD2|TRBV4-2
CASSQDGTSGSSNEQFF
TGTGCCAGCAGCCAAGATGGGACTAGCGGGAGTAGTAATGAGCAGTTCTTC
>few|TRBJ1-2|NA|TRBV6-6
CASSYVIDSLYGYTF
TGTGCCAGCAGTTACGTAATAGACAGCCTTTATGGCTACACCTTC
>NA|TRBJ1-1|NA|TRBV3-1
CASSQEVGNTEAFF
TGTGCCAGCAGCCAAGAAGTAGGGAACACTGAAGCTTTCTTT
>NA|TRBJ1-4|NA|TRBV6-5
CASRPGPPNEKLFF
TGTGCCAGCAGGCCGGGGCCGCCGAATGAAAAACTGTTTTTT
>few|TRBJ1-2|NA|TRBV5-1
CASSLGLSANYGYTF
TGCGCCAGCAGCTTGGGACTTTCAGCTAACTATGGCTACACCTTC
>NA|TRBJ1-1|NA|TRBV10-3
CAISESRGRVGTEAFF
TGTGCCATCAGTGAGTCTCGGGGCAGGGTCGGCACTGAAGCTTTCTTT
>NA|TRBJ2-6|TRBD1|TRBV29-1
CSVKGASGANVLTF
TGCAGCGTTAAGGGGGCCTCTGGGGCCAACGTCCTGACTTTC
>NA|TRBJ2-5|NA|TRBV30
CAWSRDTSTQYF
TGTGCCTGGAGTCGGGACACCTCTACCCAGTACTTC
>NA|TRBJ2-5|TRBD2|TRBV7-9
CASSLARTSGSFGETQYF
TGTGCCAGCAGCTTAGCGCGGACTAGCGGGAGTTTTGGGGAGACCCAGTACTTC
>many|TRBJ2-1|NA|TRBV29-1
CSVVTRDEQFF
TGCAGCGTCGTCACTAGGGATGAGCAGTTCTTC
>few|TRBJ2-3|TRBD2|TRBV3-1
CASSQGLPGTRRGGVDTQYF
TGTGCCAGCAGCCAAGGACTCCCCGGGACTAGAAGGGGGGGGGTAGATACGCAGTATTTT
>many|TRBJ1-1|NA|TRBV20-1
CSARDNTEAFF
TGCAGTGCTAGAGACAACACTGAAGCTTTCTTT
>few|TRBJ1-1|TRBD1|TRBV28
CASNSGQENTEAFF
TGTGCCAGCAACTCGGGACAGGAGAACACTGAAGCTTTCTTT
>NA|TRBJ1-6|NA|TRBV14
CASSQDLRGPNSPLHF
TGTGCCAGCAGCCAAGATCTACGGGGGCCGAATTCACCCCTCCACTTT
>NA|TRBJ2-3|TRBD1|TRBV7-9
CASSWGTAATDTQYF
TGTGCCAGCAGCTGGGGGACAGCGGCCACAGATACGCAGTATTTT
>few|TRBJ2-5|TRBD1|TRBV12-3/TRBV12-4
CASSPALTGEETQYF
TGTGCCAGCAGCCCTGCCCTTACAGGGGAGGAGACCCAGTACTTC
>NA|TRBJ1-5|NA|TRBV5-1
CASSPLHRGNQPQHF
TGCGCCAGCAGCCCACTGCACCGAGGCAATCAGCCCCAGCATTTT
>NA|TRBJ1-5|NA|TRBV20-1
CSAPTDSNQPQHF
TGCAGTGCGCCGACAGATAGCAATCAGCCCCAGCATTTT
>NA|TRBJ2-1|TRBD1|TRBV4-1
CASSHFRDRGVNEQFF
TGCGCCAGCAGCCACTTCCGGGACAGGGGGGTCAATGAGCAGTTCTTC
>NA|TRBJ2-3|TRBD2|TRBV2
CASSQRLALLDTQYF
TGTGCCAGCAGTCAGAGACTAGCTCTTTTGGATACGCAGTATTTT
>NA|TRBJ2-1|NA|TRBV12-3/TRBV12-4
CASSRANRNNEQFF
TGTGCCAGCAGCCGGGCAAACAGGAATAATGAGCAGTTCTTC
>few|TRBJ2-7|NA|TRBV5-1
CASSSQGIGTYEQYF
TGCGCCAGCAGCTCGCAGGGAATCGGAACCTACGAGCAGTACTTC
>NA|TRBJ1-1|NA|TRBV7-9
CASSLVSGANGGTEAFF
TGTGCCAGCAGCTTAGTATCAGGGGCTAATGGGGGAACTGAAGCTTTCTTT
>many|TRBJ2-7|NA|TRBV15
CATSREGLSSRSYEQYF
TGTGCCACCAGCAGAGAGGGATTAAGTAGTCGGTCCTACGAGCAGTACTTC
>NA|TRBJ2-1|NA|TRBV20-1
CSASRGGAHNEQFF
TGCAGTGCGTCCAGGGGGGGGGCACACAATGAGCAGTTCTTC
>NA|TRBJ2-1|NA|TRBV2
CASSEGNPPYEQFF
TGTGCCAGCAGTGAGGGAAATCCGCCCTACGAGCAGTTCTTC
>many|TRBJ2-7|NA|TRBV20-1
CSARDALSDYEQYF
TGCAGTGCTAGAGATGCGCTTTCGGACTACGAGCAGTACTTC
>NA|TRBJ2-6|NA|TRBV30
CAWSAGANVLTF
TGTGCCTGGAGTGCTGGGGCCAACGTCCTGACTTTC
>few|TRBJ2-3|NA|TRBV7-9
CASSLAAGVDTQYF
TGTGCCAGCAGCTTAGCGGCAGGGGTTGATACGCAGTATTTT